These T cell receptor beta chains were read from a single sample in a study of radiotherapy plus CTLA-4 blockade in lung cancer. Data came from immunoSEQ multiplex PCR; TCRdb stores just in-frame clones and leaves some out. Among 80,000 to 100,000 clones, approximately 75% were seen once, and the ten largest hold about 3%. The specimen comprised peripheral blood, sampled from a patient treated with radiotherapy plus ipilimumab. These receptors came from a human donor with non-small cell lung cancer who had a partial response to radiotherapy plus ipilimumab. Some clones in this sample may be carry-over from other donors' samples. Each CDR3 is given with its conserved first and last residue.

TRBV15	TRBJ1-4	CATSRGSRVTNEKLFF
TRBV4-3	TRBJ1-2	CASSPAGGYGYTF
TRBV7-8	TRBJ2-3	CASSLEQGPDTQYF
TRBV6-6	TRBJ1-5	CASSYRGAGKPQHF
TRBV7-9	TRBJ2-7	CASSLGQGADEQYF
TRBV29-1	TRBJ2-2	CSAGDRVNTGELFF
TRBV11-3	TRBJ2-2	CASARGFTGELFF
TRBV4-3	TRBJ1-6	CASSQAAVTGETYNSPLHF
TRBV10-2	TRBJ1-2	CASSETGPSYYGYTF
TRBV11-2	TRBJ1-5	CASSTSDSNQPQHF
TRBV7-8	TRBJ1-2	CASSLAGRGYGYTF
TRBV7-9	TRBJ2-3	CASSARGTESTDTQYF
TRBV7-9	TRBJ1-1	CASSPHPAGEAFF
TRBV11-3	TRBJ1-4	CASSLGRRYNEKLFF
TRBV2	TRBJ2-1	CASNAQPTRYNEQFF
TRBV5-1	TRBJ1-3	CASSLDPTDSGNTIYF
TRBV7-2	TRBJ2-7	CASSLAYRGSDEQYF